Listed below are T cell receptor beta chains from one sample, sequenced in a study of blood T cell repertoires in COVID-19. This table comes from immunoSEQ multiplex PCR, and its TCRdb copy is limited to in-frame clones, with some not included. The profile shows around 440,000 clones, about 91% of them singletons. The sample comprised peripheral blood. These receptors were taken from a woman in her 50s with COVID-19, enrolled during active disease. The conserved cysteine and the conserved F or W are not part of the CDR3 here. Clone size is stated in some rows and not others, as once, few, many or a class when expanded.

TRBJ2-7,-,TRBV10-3,AISDQSRDRNEQY
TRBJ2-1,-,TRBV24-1,ATSDSGGGYNEQF
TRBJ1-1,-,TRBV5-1,ASSPPGQGWTEAF
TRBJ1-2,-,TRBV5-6,ASSFGASNYGYT
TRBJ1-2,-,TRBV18,ASSPPSQGYGYT
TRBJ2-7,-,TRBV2,ATTGTGVYEQY
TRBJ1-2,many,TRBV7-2,ASSTHLPRYGYT
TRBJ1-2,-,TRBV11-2,ASNHRGNYGYT
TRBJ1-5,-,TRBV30,AWSSKPPGHLHSNQPQH
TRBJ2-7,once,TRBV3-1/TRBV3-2,ASSQVSDEQY
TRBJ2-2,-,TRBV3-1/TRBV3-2,ASRFRGYTGELF
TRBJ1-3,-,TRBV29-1,SVDAGYSGNTIY